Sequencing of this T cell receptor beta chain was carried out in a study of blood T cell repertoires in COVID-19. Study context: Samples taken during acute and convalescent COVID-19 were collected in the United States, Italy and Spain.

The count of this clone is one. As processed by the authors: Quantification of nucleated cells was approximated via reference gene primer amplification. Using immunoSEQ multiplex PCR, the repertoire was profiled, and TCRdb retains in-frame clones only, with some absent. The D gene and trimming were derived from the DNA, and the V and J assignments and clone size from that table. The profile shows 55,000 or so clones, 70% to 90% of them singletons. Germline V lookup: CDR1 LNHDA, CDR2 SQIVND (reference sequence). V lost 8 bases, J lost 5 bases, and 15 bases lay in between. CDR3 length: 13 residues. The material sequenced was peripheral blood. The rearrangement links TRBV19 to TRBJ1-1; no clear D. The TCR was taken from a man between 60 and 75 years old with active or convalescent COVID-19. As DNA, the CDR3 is TGTGCCAGTTTGATGAGAGGGAATACTGAAGCTTTCTTT. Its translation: CASLMRGNTEAFF.